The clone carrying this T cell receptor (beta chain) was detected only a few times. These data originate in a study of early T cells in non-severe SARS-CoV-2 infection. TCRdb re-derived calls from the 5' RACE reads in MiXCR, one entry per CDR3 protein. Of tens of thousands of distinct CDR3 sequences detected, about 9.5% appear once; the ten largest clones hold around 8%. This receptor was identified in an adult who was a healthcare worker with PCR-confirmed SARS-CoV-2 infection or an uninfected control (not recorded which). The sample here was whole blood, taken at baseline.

DNA for the CDR3: TGTGCCACCGCGACAGGAAATCAGCCCCAGCATTTT. Translation gives CATATGNQPQHF. This chain connects TRBV6-6 to TRBJ1-5, with D tentatively TRBD1 (6 bases). With 10 bases removed from V and 4 bases from J, the gap between germline ends came to 11 bases. This CDR3 comprises 12 residues. In germline, CDR1 is MNHNY, CDR2 SVGAGI (reference sequence).